The text below deals with one T cell receptor beta chain. In the original analysis: Cell counts per sample came from amplifying reference gene primers. This table comes from immunoSEQ multiplex PCR, and its TCRdb copy is limited to in-frame clones, with some not included. The V and J calls and clone size come from that table; D and trimming were worked out from the DNA. Here the sample spans 55,000 or so clones, about 88% being singletons. Trimming stripped 0 bases from V and 5 bases from J, with 8 bases between. The CDR3 is 13 residues long. Germline V gene lookup returns CDR1 GTSNPN and CDR2 SVGIG (reference sequence). This specimen belongs to a study of blood T cell repertoires in COVID-19. Study overall: Samples of COVID-19 (acute and convalescent) were obtained from the United States, Italy and Spain.

The source is a man aged 55 to 70 with active COVID-19. The rearrangement links TRBV30 to TRBJ1-5, with D hard to call. The sample taken for sequencing was peripheral blood. CDR3 coding DNA: TGTGCCTGGAGTGTACGAGGTGATCAGCCCCAGCATTTT. It yields the protein CAWSVRGDQPQHF.